These T cell receptor beta chains were read from a single sample in a study of beta chain features in type 1 diabetes. Libraries were prepared by immunoSEQ multiplex PCR; TCRdb keeps only in-frame clonotypes and omits some of them. The sample lists about 620,000 clones, 15% to 18% occurring once. The sample taken for sequencing was naive CD4+ T cells from blood. The receptors stem from a man younger than 35 in good health. Each CDR3 is given with its conserved first and last residue. A D gene is named only where the DNA matches it firmly. Clone size is stated in some rows and not others, as once, few, many or a class when expanded.

cdr3_nt: TGTGCCAGCAGCGTAGTTGGGCGGGGAACAGATACGCAGTATTTT; cdr3_aa: CASSVVGRGTDTQYF; clone_size: -; v_call: TRBV9; d_call: -; j_call: TRBJ2-3
cdr3_nt: TGTGCCAGCAGCCTTAGGGGACAGACTAACACTGAAGCTTTCTTT; cdr3_aa: CASSLRGQTNTEAFF; clone_size: few; v_call: TRBV7-9; d_call: TRBD1; j_call: TRBJ1-1
cdr3_nt: TGTGCCAGCAGCCAAATATGGGACAGCCGATACGAGCAGTACTTC; cdr3_aa: CASSQIWDSRYEQYF; clone_size: -; v_call: TRBV14; d_call: TRBD1; j_call: TRBJ2-7
cdr3_nt: TGTGCCCGACAGGGGAGGGCGAATTCACCCCTCCACTTT; cdr3_aa: CARQGRANSPLHF; clone_size: -; v_call: TRBV30; d_call: TRBD1; j_call: TRBJ1-6
cdr3_nt: TGCAGCGTCGCCCGGACAGGGGGCACAGATACGCAGTATTTT; cdr3_aa: CSVARTGGTDTQYF; clone_size: -; v_call: TRBV29-1; d_call: TRBD1; j_call: TRBJ2-3
cdr3_nt: TGTGCCAGCATCCCCACAGGGGGAGACATTCAGTACTTC; cdr3_aa: CASIPTGGDIQYF; clone_size: few; v_call: TRBV2; d_call: TRBD1; j_call: TRBJ2-4
cdr3_nt: TGCGCCAGCACCGTCCAGGCAGGGGTTACTGAAGCTTTCTTT; cdr3_aa: CASTVQAGVTEAFF; clone_size: few; v_call: TRBV5-1; d_call: -; j_call: TRBJ1-1
cdr3_nt: TGTGCCACCAGCACTTTGGGACAGGGTATAGATACGCAGTATTTT; cdr3_aa: CATSTLGQGIDTQYF; clone_size: -; v_call: TRBV15; d_call: TRBD1; j_call: TRBJ2-3
cdr3_nt: TGTGCCAGCAGCCCGGGGCGCGATCAGCCCCAGCATTTT; cdr3_aa: CASSPGRDQPQHF; clone_size: -; v_call: TRBV7-9; d_call: -; j_call: TRBJ1-5
cdr3_nt: TGTGCCAGCTCACCACCGGCTGGGGCCAACGTCCTGACTTTC; cdr3_aa: CASSPPAGANVLTF; clone_size: few; v_call: TRBV18; d_call: -; j_call: TRBJ2-6
cdr3_nt: TGTGCGACCAGGGACGGATACACCGGGGAGCTGTTTTTT; cdr3_aa: CATRDGYTGELFF; clone_size: -; v_call: TRBV2; d_call: -; j_call: TRBJ2-2
cdr3_nt: TGTGCCGCCAGGAGCGGGAGGTACAATGAGCAGTTCTTC; cdr3_aa: CAARSGRYNEQFF; clone_size: -; v_call: TRBV15; d_call: TRBD2; j_call: TRBJ2-1
cdr3_nt: TGTGCCAGCAGCTTAGGTTCGGCAGGCGGTGGTAACTATGGCTACACCTTC; cdr3_aa: CASSLGSAGGGNYGYTF; clone_size: few; v_call: TRBV7-2; d_call: -; j_call: TRBJ1-2
cdr3_nt: TGTGCCAGCAGCGTAGGTTTCCGGGGGACCCGTAATGAAAAACTGTTTTTT; cdr3_aa: CASSVGFRGTRNEKLFF; clone_size: -; v_call: TRBV9; d_call: -; j_call: TRBJ1-4
cdr3_nt: TGTGCCAGCAGTTGGGCCCTTAACTCCTACGAGCAGTACTTC; cdr3_aa: CASSWALNSYEQYF; clone_size: -; v_call: TRBV6-1; d_call: -; j_call: TRBJ2-7
cdr3_nt: TGCGCCAGCAGCTTGCTCGACCTTTCATACGAGCAGTACTTC; cdr3_aa: CASSLLDLSYEQYF; clone_size: -; v_call: TRBV5-1; d_call: -; j_call: TRBJ2-7
cdr3_nt: TGTGCCAGCAGCCAAGTGCAGAAGCAGTACTTC; cdr3_aa: CASSQVQKQYF; clone_size: -; v_call: TRBV14; d_call: -; j_call: TRBJ2-7
cdr3_nt: TGTGCCAGCAGCCAAGATGGAAGCGACTCAACGGATACGCAGTATTTT; cdr3_aa: CASSQDGSDSTDTQYF; clone_size: -; v_call: TRBV4-2; d_call: -; j_call: TRBJ2-3
cdr3_nt: TGTGCCAGCAAGGGGACGAGTATTTACGAGCAGTACTTC; cdr3_aa: CASKGTSIYEQYF; clone_size: few; v_call: TRBV6-5; d_call: -; j_call: TRBJ2-7
cdr3_nt: TGTGCCAGCAGCTTAGCGCAGATAGGCAGGGGGCGAAGTGAAAAACTGTTTTTT; cdr3_aa: CASSLAQIGRGRSEKLFF; clone_size: few; v_call: TRBV7-9; d_call: TRBD1; j_call: TRBJ1-4
cdr3_nt: TGTGCCAGCAGTGAAGGGGGGAGGGGGACAGGAGCCAAAAACATTCAGTACTTC; cdr3_aa: CASSEGGRGTGAKNIQYF; clone_size: -; v_call: TRBV25-1; d_call: -; j_call: TRBJ2-4
cdr3_nt: TGTGCCAGCAGCTTGGTACATGGAGATACGCAGTATTTT; cdr3_aa: CASSLVHGDTQYF; clone_size: -; v_call: TRBV5-4; d_call: -; j_call: TRBJ2-3
cdr3_nt: TGTGCCTGGAGGGCGGGTTACGGGAGACAGTACCAAGAGACCCAGTACTTC; cdr3_aa: CAWRAGYGRQYQETQYF; clone_size: -; v_call: TRBV30; d_call: -; j_call: TRBJ2-5
cdr3_nt: TGTGCCAGCACCGAATACAGGGGGCCCTATGGCTACACCTTC; cdr3_aa: CASTEYRGPYGYTF; clone_size: -; v_call: TRBV7-2; d_call: TRBD1; j_call: TRBJ1-2
cdr3_nt: TGTGCCAGCAGAATGCCAGGGATGACCGGGGAGCTGTTTTTT; cdr3_aa: CASRMPGMTGELFF; clone_size: few; v_call: TRBV28; d_call: -; j_call: TRBJ2-2
cdr3_nt: TGCGCCAGCAGCCAAGCGCTACAGGGAGTCGGTGGCTACGCCTTC; cdr3_aa: CASSQALQGVGGYAF; clone_size: -; v_call: TRBV4-3; d_call: -; j_call: TRBJ1-2
cdr3_nt: TGCGCCAGCAGCTTCGTCGATGGCGGTACCTACGAGCAGTACTTC; cdr3_aa: CASSFVDGGTYEQYF; clone_size: -; v_call: TRBV5-1; d_call: -; j_call: TRBJ2-7
cdr3_nt: TGTGCCAGCAGCCGAAACCGGGACAGGGTCCACTACGAGCAGTACTTC; cdr3_aa: CASSRNRDRVHYEQYF; clone_size: few; v_call: TRBV11-2; d_call: TRBD1; j_call: TRBJ2-7
cdr3_nt: TGTGCCAGCAGCTTCGGGTACGAGAGGTATCAGTTCTTC; cdr3_aa: CASSFGYERYQFF; clone_size: -; v_call: TRBV7-3; d_call: -; j_call: TRBJ2-1
cdr3_nt: TGTGCCAGCTCGCGCGGACAGCTACAACTTAACTATGGCTACACCTTC; cdr3_aa: CASSRGQLQLNYGYTF; clone_size: few; v_call: TRBV18; d_call: -; j_call: TRBJ1-2
cdr3_nt: TGTGCCAGCAGCTTAGGCGGGGGGGCAGCAGATACGCAGTATTTT; cdr3_aa: CASSLGGGAADTQYF; clone_size: -; v_call: TRBV11-2; d_call: TRBD2; j_call: TRBJ2-3
cdr3_nt: TGTGCCAGCAGCCTACCGGGACAGGTGACCATGAACACTGAAGCTTTCTTT; cdr3_aa: CASSLPGQVTMNTEAFF; clone_size: few; v_call: TRBV7-2; d_call: TRBD1; j_call: TRBJ1-1
cdr3_nt: TGTGCCAGCAGTTTACAACAGGGGTGGGATCAGCCCCAGCATTTT; cdr3_aa: CASSLQQGWDQPQHF; clone_size: few; v_call: TRBV28; d_call: TRBD1; j_call: TRBJ1-5
cdr3_nt: TGTGCCAGCAGCCGGGCCGGGACAGGGGACACTGAAGCTTTCTTT; cdr3_aa: CASSRAGTGDTEAFF; clone_size: -; v_call: TRBV7-6; d_call: TRBD1; j_call: TRBJ1-1
cdr3_nt: TGTGCCAGCAGTGAATATCGGTGGGAGCGGGGGGGCGTCGATGGCTACACCTTC; cdr3_aa: CASSEYRWERGGVDGYTF; clone_size: few; v_call: TRBV25-1; d_call: -; j_call: TRBJ1-2
cdr3_nt: TGTGCCAGCAGCTTACCGGGACAAGCGATCGCAACTAATGAAAAACTGTTTTTT; cdr3_aa: CASSLPGQAIATNEKLFF; clone_size: few; v_call: TRBV7-2; d_call: -; j_call: TRBJ1-4
cdr3_nt: TGTGCCAGCAGTTACGAACACAGGGGGGCAAAACTGTTTTTT; cdr3_aa: CASSYEHRGAKLFF; clone_size: -; v_call: TRBV6-5; d_call: TRBD1; j_call: TRBJ1-4
cdr3_nt: TGTGCCTGGAGGAGTAGCTCGGAGACCCAGTACTTC; cdr3_aa: CAWRSSSETQYF; clone_size: -; v_call: TRBV30; d_call: -; j_call: TRBJ2-5
cdr3_nt: TGTGCCAGCAGCTTAGTCGGTCGGACTAGCGGAAGCACAGATACGCAGTATTTT; cdr3_aa: CASSLVGRTSGSTDTQYF; clone_size: -; v_call: TRBV7-6; d_call: TRBD2; j_call: TRBJ2-3
cdr3_nt: TGTGCCAGCAGTTACTCTGGACTGGATGCCTATGGCTACACCTTC; cdr3_aa: CASSYSGLDAYGYTF; clone_size: -; v_call: TRBV6-5; d_call: -; j_call: TRBJ1-2
cdr3_nt: TGTGCCAGCAGCTTAGTGGGGAGCGGGGGGGCCCACGAGCAGTACTTC; cdr3_aa: CASSLVGSGGAHEQYF; clone_size: few; v_call: TRBV7-2; d_call: TRBD2; j_call: TRBJ2-7
cdr3_nt: TGTGCCAGCAGCGACTGGACAGGGGCGAACACTGAAGCTTTCTTT; cdr3_aa: CASSDWTGANTEAFF; clone_size: -; v_call: TRBV4-2; d_call: TRBD1; j_call: TRBJ1-1
cdr3_nt: TGTGCCACCCGTCCCGGGGAGGGTCCCCAGCCCCAGCATTTT; cdr3_aa: CATRPGEGPQPQHF; clone_size: -; v_call: TRBV10-3; d_call: -; j_call: TRBJ1-5
cdr3_nt: TGTGCCAGCAGCTTATCGACGGGAGGAACTGAAGCTTTCTTT; cdr3_aa: CASSLSTGGTEAFF; clone_size: -; v_call: TRBV7-3; d_call: -; j_call: TRBJ1-1
cdr3_nt: TGTGCCAGCAGCCCCCCCAGGTGGGCAGGACATAATACGCAGTATTTT; cdr3_aa: CASSPPRWAGHNTQYF; clone_size: few; v_call: TRBV7-2; d_call: -; j_call: TRBJ2-3
cdr3_nt: TGTGCCTGCAGTCCACGTGGGGGCGGTGAGCAGTTCTTC; cdr3_aa: CACSPRGGGEQFF; clone_size: few; v_call: TRBV28; d_call: -; j_call: TRBJ2-1
cdr3_nt: TGTGCCAGCAGTGAATTGAAAGGGCGGAGCAGTTACAATGAGCAGTTCTTC; cdr3_aa: CASSELKGRSSYNEQFF; clone_size: -; v_call: TRBV25-1; d_call: -; j_call: TRBJ2-1
cdr3_nt: TGTGCCAGCAGCCTTAGCGGAGCAGGGGACTATGGCTACACCTTC; cdr3_aa: CASSLSGAGDYGYTF; clone_size: few; v_call: TRBV4-2; d_call: -; j_call: TRBJ1-2
cdr3_nt: TGTGCCAGCAGCTTAAGCGGCCTGATGCCATCTGAAGCTTTCTTT; cdr3_aa: CASSLSGLMPSEAFF; clone_size: few; v_call: TRBV7-2; d_call: -; j_call: TRBJ1-1
cdr3_nt: TGTGCCAGCAGCCAATCCGGGACAGGGGGCGGAGGGCAGTTCTTC; cdr3_aa: CASSQSGTGGGGQFF; clone_size: -; v_call: TRBV5-4; d_call: TRBD1; j_call: TRBJ2-1
cdr3_nt: TGTGCCAGCAGTTACCTTACAGGGTACGAGCAGTACTTC; cdr3_aa: CASSYLTGYEQYF; clone_size: -; v_call: TRBV28; d_call: -; j_call: TRBJ2-7
cdr3_nt: TGTGCCAGCAGCTTAATCGGTAGCACAGATACGCAGTATTTT; cdr3_aa: CASSLIGSTDTQYF; clone_size: few; v_call: TRBV7-3; d_call: -; j_call: TRBJ2-3
cdr3_nt: TGCGCCAGCAGCTCGCAGGGGAAGGGCGGGGAGCTGTTTTTT; cdr3_aa: CASSSQGKGGELFF; clone_size: -; v_call: TRBV5-1; d_call: -; j_call: TRBJ2-2
cdr3_nt: TGTGCCAGCAGGGAACGGGGGTGGAGCACAGATACGCAGTATTTT; cdr3_aa: CASRERGWSTDTQYF; clone_size: -; v_call: TRBV2; d_call: -; j_call: TRBJ2-3
cdr3_nt: TGTGCCAGCAGTTACTCGACGGGGACCTACGAGCAGTACTTC; cdr3_aa: CASSYSTGTYEQYF; clone_size: -; v_call: TRBV6-5; d_call: -; j_call: TRBJ2-7
cdr3_nt: TGTGCCAGCAGTTCTCCCAGGAATCGAGAGGAAGCTTTCTTT; cdr3_aa: CASSSPRNREEAFF; clone_size: -; v_call: TRBV7-2; d_call: -; j_call: TRBJ1-1